These 31 T cell receptor beta chains were all obtained from the same sample, sequenced in a study of graft-versus-host responses after intestinal transplantation. TCRdb's copy holds only in-frame clones and misses some; the assay was immunoSEQ multiplex PCR. The data show about 43,000 clones, about 95% seen once. Sample: PBMCs, taken approximately 340 days after intestinal transplant. The origin of the receptors is a human patient who received an intestinal transplant, so some T cells may come from the graft donor.

V gene TRBV12-5 combines with J gene TRBJ1-1; TRBD1 aligns across 9 bases. The trim removed 5 bases at V and 0 bases at J, leaving 7 bases unmatched. Germline values: CDR1 LGHNT, CDR2 FRNRAP. CDR3 length equals 16 residues. CDR3 sequence (DNA): TGTGCTAGTGGTCCCGGGACAGGGAACATGAACACTGAAGCTTTCTTT. Protein: CASGPGTGNMNTEAFF.

The rearrangement joins TRBV27 to TRBJ2-7; the match to TRBD1 covers 7 bases. Losses at the gene ends were 3 bases for V and 1 base for J; bases not matched to a gene: 0. The germline gives CDR1 MNHEY, CDR2 SMNVEV (reference sequence). The CDR3 covers 13 residues. CDR3 amino acids: CASSLTGSYEQYF. In DNA, the CDR3 is TGTGCCAGCAGTTTGACAGGGTCCTACGAGCAGTACTTC.

The rearrangement uses TRBV12-2 and TRBJ1-2; the table calls TRBD1, which could not be checked here. TRBV12-2 counts as a pseudogene. The CDR3 consists of 16 residues. The CDR3 loop reads CASRLGGTGVNYGYTF. In DNA form, the CDR3 reads TGTGCAAGTCGCTTAGGGGGCACAGGAGTTAACTATGGCTACACCTTC.

V is TRBV15 and J is TRBJ1-2; 11 bases line up with TRBD1. Trimming cost V 3 bases and J 3 bases; bases outside gene matches: 3. This CDR3 has 15 amino acids. Per germline, CDR1 LNHNV and CDR2 YYDKDF (reference sequence). The CDR3 loop is CATSSPGQGDYGYTF. In DNA, the CDR3 is TGTGCCACCAGCAGCCCGGGACAGGGGGACTATGGCTACACCTTC.

The chain couples TRBV6-6 to TRBJ2-7, with D unclear. The V end lost 7 bases, the J end lost 2 bases, and 18 bases lay between the germline ends. The CDR3 has 15 residues. Germline V gives CDR1 MNHNY, CDR2 SVGAGI (reference sequence). CDR3: CASTPGTQVPYEQYF. The CDR3 DNA reads TGTGCCAGCACCCCGGGTACACAAGTACCCTACGAGCAGTACTTC.

This chain links TRBV2 with TRBJ1-6; tentative D call: TRBD1 (5 bases). CDR3 length: 14 residues. V shed 6 bases and J shed 8 bases, with 14 bases lying between them. Germline assignment: CDR1 SNHLY and CDR2 FYNNEI. In DNA form, the CDR3 reads TGTGCCAGCAGCCCACAGGATCTTTATTCACCCCTCCACTTT. This translates into CASSPQDLYSPLHF.

This clone was seen a single time. CDR3 sequence: CASSVEYGNEQFF. The CDR3 DNA is TGTGCCAGCAGCGTAGAATACGGCAATGAGCAGTTCTTC. V is TRBV9 and J is TRBJ2-1; D call uncertain. Deletions cut 0 bases from V and 6 bases from J, with 7 bases between. The CDR3 has 13 amino acids. Germline V gene lookup returns CDR1 SGDLS and CDR2 YYNGEE.

This chain uses TRBV18 with TRBJ1-3, with D possibly TRBD1 on 6 matching bases. In germline, CDR1 is KGHSH, CDR2 LQKENI. Trimming removed 0 bases at V and 7 bases at J, with 19 bases between. This CDR3 contains 17 residues. The CDR3 bases are TGTGCCAGCTCACCACCGTCAACCCGGGGGCGCGTTAACACCATATATTTT. Its translation: CASSPPSTRGRVNTIYF.

The count of this clone is one. V and J are TRBV29-1 and TRBJ1-3; D is unclear. The CDR3 is 15 residues long. Germline lookup yields CDR1 SQVTM and CDR2 ANQGSEA. The ends were cut back, 7 bases at V and 0 bases at J, with 16 bases in the middle. The CDR3 nucleotides read TGCAGCGCCACAGCGTTCTTAGGCTCTGGAAACACCATATATTTT. This sequence encodes CSATAFLGSGNTIYF.

In the case of this clone: This same CDR3 is encoded by further DNA sequences in the sample. The CDR3 here is CATSRDRDEQFF. For the CDR3, the DNA is TGTGCCACCAGCAGAGATCGGGATGAGCAGTTCTTC. The chain joins TRBV15 to TRBJ2-1; D not certain. CDR3 length equals 12 residues. The V end lost 0 bases, the J end lost 8 bases, and 5 bases lay between the germline ends. Germline V lookup: CDR1 LNHNV, CDR2 YYDKDF (reference sequence).

V is TRBV6-1 and J is TRBJ1-4; possibly TRBD1 for D (5 bases). The CDR3 is 13 amino acids. Trimming left V 11 bases short and J 5 bases short, with 15 bases between. Germline V gene lookup returns CDR1 MNHNS and CDR2 SASEGT. The CDR3 is CAASRGVNEKLFF. In DNA form, the CDR3 reads TGTGCCGCCTCTCGGGGGGTGAATGAAAAACTGTTTTTT.

The CDR3 loop reads CASSGGTENPYEQYF. The DNA for the CDR3 is TGTGCCAGCAGCGGCGGGACAGAGAACCCCTACGAGCAGTACTTC. The chain uses TRBV7-9 and TRBJ2-7; a weak D match, TRBD1 (7 bases). CDR1 and CDR2 (germline): SEHNR, FQNEAQ (reference sequence). Trimming cost V 5 bases and J 2 bases, with 16 bases left between them. The CDR3 covers 15 residues.

The rearrangement uses TRBV11-2 and TRBJ2-1; D assignment may be TRBD1 or TRBD2 (5 bases each). Between the trimmed V and J ends, which lost 1 base and 0 bases, there was a span of 19 bases. The CDR3 contains 19 residues. Looked up from germline, CDR1 is SGHAT and CDR2 is FQNNGV. DNA for the CDR3: TGTGCCAGCAGCTTAGGTACCGGTAGTGGGGGACGCTCCTACAATGAGCAGTTCTTC. Translating it yields CASSLGTGSGGRSYNEQFF.

CDR3: CASRAVNYEQYF. The CDR3 region has the DNA TGTGCCAGCAGGGCAGTAAACTACGAGCAGTACTTC. The genes are TRBV6-1 and TRBJ2-7; unclear D gene. The CDR3 is 12 residues long. V shed 6 bases and J shed 3 bases, with 9 bases lying between them. Germline lookup yields CDR1 MNHNS and CDR2 SASEGT.

This clone has a handful of counts. J is TRBJ1-1 and V is TRBV27; tentatively, D is TRBD1 (5 bases). This CDR3 is built from 14 residues. Germline CDR1 MNHEY, CDR2 SMNVEV (reference sequence). Trimming removed 6 bases from V and 0 bases from J, with 11 bases in between. The CDR3: CASSHGRVNTEAFF. The CDR3 DNA reads as TGTGCCAGCAGCCACGGCAGGGTGAACACTGAAGCTTTCTTT.

The chain has TRBV4-1 and TRBJ2-4; the D is unclear. The CDR3 has 14 residues. In germline, CDR1 is MGHRA, CDR2 YSYEKL. Trimming removed 2 bases from V and 12 bases from J, with 17 bases in between. The CDR3 spells CASSQQVVIVRQYF. The DNA of the CDR3 is TGCGCCAGCAGCCAACAGGTGGTGATAGTCCGTCAGTACTTC.

This chain connects TRBV9 to TRBJ1-1; no clear D gene. V gave up 3 bases and J gave up 2 bases, with 8 bases separating them. This CDR3 has 13 amino acids. Germline V gene sequence: CDR1 SGDLS, CDR2 YYNGEE. CDR3 amino acids: CASSAPTNTEAFF. The CDR3 region has the DNA TGTGCCAGCAGCGCGCCGACAAACACTGAAGCTTTCTTT. The full variable domain, rest sourced from reference TRBV9 and TRBJ1-1, is DSGVTQTPKHLITATGQRVTLRCSPRSGDLSVYWYQQSLDQGLQFLIQYYNGEERAKGNILERFSAQQFPDLHSELNLSSLELGDSALYFCASSAPTNTEAFFGQGTRLTVV.

This sequence joins TRBV11-2 and TRBJ1-5, with no clear D. Trimming pared 5 bases from V and 1 base from J, leaving 12 bases between. Germline loops: CDR1 SGHAT, CDR2 FQNNGV. This CDR3 spans 15 amino acids. CDR3 coding DNA: TGTGCCAGCAGCCAAGATCCTGGGAGCAATCAGCCCCAGCATTTT. Translation gives CASSQDPGSNQPQHF.

This clone showed up just once. The CDR3 region has the DNA TGTGCCAGCAGTGAGCAGGGTTGGTTCTACAATGAGCAGTTCTTC. Its protein product is CASSEQGWFYNEQFF. The chain uses TRBV6-1 and TRBJ2-1; perhaps TRBD1 as D (5 bases). In germline, CDR1 is MNHNS, CDR2 SASEGT. Trimming stripped 3 bases from V and 3 bases from J, with 12 bases between. This CDR3 has 15 amino acids.

V and J are TRBV9 and TRBJ1-3; no firm D call. The germline CDR1 and CDR2 sequences are SGDLS and YYNGEE. V was cut by 0 bases and J by 7 bases, with 20 bases left in between. This CDR3 region has 17 residues. The CDR3 loop reads CASSVDPGMGNLNTIYF. For the CDR3, the DNA is TGTGCCAGCAGCGTAGATCCGGGAATGGGCAATCTTAACACCATATATTTT.

This chain uses TRBV7-3 with TRBJ2-1; no reliable D call. The CDR3 length is 14 residues. Germline V gene sequence: CDR1 SGHTA, CDR2 FQGTGA. V lost 2 bases and J 10 bases, leaving 15 bases between the germline ends. CDR3 loop: CASSLEAGVKEQFF. The CDR3 region has the DNA TGTGCCAGCAGCTTAGAGGCAGGCGTTAAAGAGCAGTTCTTC. Supplemented by reference TRBV7-3 and TRBJ2-1, the full variable domain reads GAGVSQTPSNKVTEKGKYVELRCDPISGHTALYWYRQSLGQGPEFLIYFQGTGAADDSGLPNDRFFAVRPEGSVSTLKIQRTERGDSAVYLCASSLEAGVKEQFFGPGTRLTVL.

The V call is TRBV4-1, the J call TRBJ1-4; 7 bases line up with TRBD1. The CDR3 extends over 17 amino acids. J lost 0 bases, V lost 3 bases, and 7 bases had no gene match. Germline loops: CDR1 MGHRA, CDR2 YSYEKL. Written as DNA, the CDR3 is TGCGCCAGCAGCCACTACAGGGGAACGGCAACTAATGAAAAACTGTTTTTT. It yields the protein CASSHYRGTATNEKLFF.

The rearrangement uses TRBV29-1 and TRBJ2-6; 7 bases are shared with TRBD1. CDR1 and CDR2 from the germline V gene are SQVTM and ANQGSEA. The V and J ends lost 7 bases and 1 base, in that order; junction bases with no gene match: 10. This CDR3 has 16 amino acids. This CDR3 is CSAHVGQPSGANVLTF. The CDR3 coding sequence is TGCAGCGCGCATGTGGGACAGCCATCTGGGGCCAACGTCCTGACTTTC.

This chain connects TRBV7-3 to TRBJ1-1; D is unclear. The germline V gene has CDR1 SGHTA and CDR2 FQGTGA. The CDR3 covers 15 residues. Trimming removed 4 bases from V and 0 bases from J, with 12 bases in between. CDR3 nucleotides: TGTGCCAGCAGCTCCTCCAGGACCCTGAACACTGAAGCTTTCTTT. The encoded protein is CASSSSRTLNTEAFF.

In this sample, this clone turned up once. The chain is built from TRBV29-1 and TRBJ1-6, with a tentative D call TRBD1 (5 bases). V lost 6 bases, J lost 7 bases, and 13 bases lay in between. CDR3 length: 13 amino acids. Germline V CDR1 and CDR2: SQVTM, ANQGSEA. DNA of the CDR3: TGCAGCGTCCAACAGGAACTAAATTCACCCCTCCACTTT. This gives the protein CSVQQELNSPLHF.

The V call is TRBV9, the J call TRBJ2-1; 7 positions agree with TRBD2. V lost 4 bases to trimming and J lost 4 bases; unmatched junction nucleotides: 8. Per the germline V gene, CDR1 is SGDLS and CDR2 is YYNGEE. This CDR3 is 15 amino acids long. In nucleotides, the CDR3 is TGTGCCAGCAGCCTAAGCGGGGACGGGTACAATGAGCAGTTCTTC. This sequence encodes CASSLSGDGYNEQFF. Filled out from reference TRBV9 and TRBJ2-1, the complete variable domain reads DSGVTQTPKHLITATGQRVTLRCSPRSGDLSVYWYQQSLDQGLQFLIQYYNGEERAKGNILERFSAQQFPDLHSELNLSSLELGDSALYFCASSLSGDGYNEQFFGPGTRLTVL.

The J gene is TRBJ2-7, the V gene TRBV18; the D call may be TRBD1 or TRBD2 (5 bases each). Germline V gene lookup returns CDR1 KGHSH and CDR2 LQKENI. The CDR3 sequence is 15 residues long. V was trimmed by 0 bases and J by 0 bases, leaving 9 bases between them. The CDR3 nucleotides read TGTGCCAGCTCACCACCGGGGACCGTCTCCTACGAGCAGTACTTC. Amino acid sequence: CASSPPGTVSYEQYF.

This chain joins TRBV7-9 and TRBJ2-4, with TRBD2 matching over 7 bases. Germline V gives CDR1 SEHNR, CDR2 FQNEAQ (reference sequence). This CDR3 comprises 13 residues. V gave up 5 bases and J gave up 8 bases; unmatched junction bases: 6. The CDR3 region is CASSPQGGDIQYF. The CDR3 DNA reads TGTGCCAGCAGCCCGCAGGGAGGGGACATTCAGTACTTC.

The chain uses TRBV11-2 and TRBJ2-2; 15 nucleotides match TRBD2. Losses at the gene ends were 11 bases for V and 7 bases for J; bases not matched to a gene: 11. The CDR3 totals 16 residues. The germline V gene has CDR1 SGHAT and CDR2 FQNNGV. CDR3 residues: CASRGLAGGPNGELFF. The CDR3 nucleotides are TGTGCCTCGAGAGGACTAGCGGGGGGGCCGAACGGGGAGCTGTTTTTT.

The J gene is TRBJ2-7, the V gene TRBV19; a weak D match, TRBD1 (5 bases). The CDR3 totals 14 residues. The ends were cut back, 9 bases at V and 0 bases at J, with 15 bases in the middle. Germline CDR1 LNHDA, CDR2 SQIVND (reference sequence). The CDR3 DNA reads as TGTGCCAGAAGACCTGACAGCTCCTCCTACGAGCAGTACTTC. Translated, it gives CARRPDSSSYEQYF.

The rearrangement uses TRBV15 and TRBJ1-5; 8 bases agree with TRBD1. Looked up from germline, CDR1 is LNHNV and CDR2 is YYDKDF (reference sequence). After removal of 2 bases from V and 7 bases from J, the junction contained 7 bases not matched to a gene. CDR3 length equals 15 residues. The CDR3 region is CATSRSGQGHQPQHF. The CDR3 bases are TGTGCCACCAGCAGATCTGGACAGGGCCACCAGCCCCAGCATTTT. The variable domain in full, with the rest retrieved from reference TRBV15 and TRBJ1-5, is DAMVIQNPRYQVTQFGKPVTLSCSQTLNHNVMYWYQQKSSQAPKLLFHYYDKDFNNEADTPDNFQSRRPNTSFCFLDIRSPGLGDTAMYLCATSRSGQGHQPQHFGDGTRLSIL.